This T cell receptor (beta chain) was identified in a study of beta chain features in type 1 diabetes (dated by TCRdb to between 2018 and 2020). Notes on the research overall: Mean age, gender distribution, total cell number and subset yield did not differ between patients and healthy donors. Across all samples, some 99 million sorted cells were examined, and cell number per subset correlated strongly with RNA yield. In the study, recently diagnosed type 1 diabetes patients and matched healthy donors were compared on the TCRB repertoires of their sorted circulating CD4+ T cell subsets. Regulatory and stem cell-like memory subsets were isolated from only 8 patients and 8 healthy donors, whereas naive and central memory subsets came from all 30 or so donors. Overall study outcomes, separate from this receptor: Shorter templates might have been favored by PCR, but patient and control samples were amplified and corrected together, so both groups would have been affected equally by any skew. Because cDNA rather than genomic DNA was sequenced, highly expressing activated cells could have been over-represented, although no difference in activation and CD3 levels was found between groups. HLA sub-analyses involved small numbers of individuals, so any influence of HLA type on TCRB rearrangement remained unresolved. Patients with type 1 diabetes made fewer insertions and deleted more nucleotides at VDJ recombination sites, implying thymic rearrangement abnormalities. In all four CD4+ subsets, TCRB CDR3 length was moderately but significantly shorter in type 1 diabetes patients. Naive, central memory and regulatory TCRB repertoires appeared to be more alike among patients than among healthy donors.

Regarding this clone: It lacks a known antigen. No much larger clone exists at a distance of one base, and base qualities are not known.

V loses 7 bases, J loses 0 bases, and the germline ends lie 11 bases apart. Via the germline V gene (reference sequence), CDR1 is GTSNPN and CDR2 SVGIG. Measured from the cysteine to the phenylalanine, the CDR3 is 13 residues long. The DNA shown is the 39-base CDR3, in frame from base 1. The entire amount of isolated RNA was reverse transcribed using the High Capacity cDNA Reverse Transcription Kit, so the sequenced TCRB transcripts were expressed ones. Naive, central memory and regulatory T cell samples underwent deep immunoSEQ sequencing, averaging about 3.57 million total reads per sample. Sorted cells were lysed in RLT buffer, and RNA was extracted using DNase-treated RNeasy Micro or Mini kits according to cell number. Each cell subset was processed on its own to prevent cross-contamination, while patient and healthy donor samples were processed together. Using the immunoSEQ multiplex PCR, TCRB sequences were amplified from cDNA into 87-bp fragments spanning the CDR3 region. Sequencing of the amplicons was done on the Illumina HiSeq platform. On the authors' methods: PCR bias was corrected computationally using synthetic template baselines, and reads within Hamming distance 2 were collapsed, with unmergeable singletons discarded. Reads were aligned against IMGT to assign V, D and J genes, CDR3 length and insertions or deletions at six rearrangement sites. Within each subset, clonotype counts were normalized to sorted cell number, and only after that were true diversity and Gini coefficients computed with the tcR R package. The overlap coefficient, calculated on TCRB nucleotide sequences, was used to quantify repertoire sharing. Out-of-frame TCRB sequences from naive cells were analyzed as a proxy for the pre-selection repertoire. Held by TCRdb, this immuneACCESS table contains in-frame sequences only and omits some clones. Under half of the omission traces to an unresolved V gene where checked; the cause of the rest is unknown. V and J calls and clone size are copied from that table; D and trimming were computed from the DNA. Present in this sample are approximately 240,000 clones, roughly 16% of which were seen just once. 0.065% to 0.095% of the sample comes from the top ten.

From each donor, a single peripheral blood sample of roughly 0.11 L on average was drawn into heparinised tubes. A BD FACSAria II was used to sort naive, central memory, regulatory and stem cell-like memory CD4+ T cells with a panel that included CD45RO, CCR7, CD25, CD127, CD95 and CD27. A purity above 98% was achieved for all sorted populations. PBMCs were isolated immediately by Lymphoprep density gradient centrifugation and stained directly without culture. To minimize batch effects, samples were stained and sorted in pairs, one healthy donor with one patient per experiment. Rearrangement joined TRBV30 to TRBJ2-3; confidence is insufficient to name the D gene. The specimen was naive CD4+ T cells from blood. The cell subset or site label corresponds to: true naive CD4+ T cells. The receptor was isolated from a man aged 30 to 45 with type 1 diabetes. The nucleotide sequence reads TGTGCCTCCACAGTATTGAGCACAGATACGCAGTATTTT. The translation is CASTVLSTDTQYF.